This TCR beta chain stems from a study of T cell responses to AZD1222 COVID-19 vaccine. Study-wide results and limits: No repertoire was sampled before or during the peak T cell response, only after it. As reported, nearly half of all spike-specific TCRs target variant regions that are unmutated.

Sequencing was performed with immunoSEQ multiplex PCR; in TCRdb, only in-frame clones are kept and a portion is missing. The sample consists of some 120,000 clones, about 90% of them appearing once. As for this clone: Its antigen remains unknown.

Germline V gives CDR1 SGHAT, CDR2 FQDESV (reference sequence). CDR3 size: 15 residues. Trimming at V came to 5 bases and at J to 6 bases, leaving 9 bases not matched to a gene. This chain links TRBV11-1 with TRBJ2-1; 8 nucleotides match TRBD2. This clonotype was sampled from an adult in good health. Specimen: peripheral blood, collected on day 0 of AZD1222 vaccination. CDR3 sequence (DNA): TGTGCCAGCAGCCCCCGGACTAGCAGGGCCAATGAGCAGTTCTTC. Protein sequence: CASSPRTSRANEQFF.